This T cell receptor (beta chain) was captured in a study of post-analysis software for immune sequencing data. Study details: Progressive-relapsing, secondary progressive and relapsing-remitting multiple sclerosis were among the disease courses included. Study-level points and caveats: Same-batch samples co-clustered strongly by F measure. Normalized Chao1 diversity in multiple sclerosis patients fell significantly below that of controls. A handful of TRBV segments appeared more often in patients than in controls, and TRBV5-6, TRBV5-1 and TRBV20-1 were among these.

Unique molecular identifiers were built into the TCR beta cDNA libraries. The T cell input of roughly 0.85 to 11 million gave around 450,000 cDNA molecules. MiXCR, run by TCRdb on the PCR reads, gives a single entry per CDR3 protein. The repertoire holds hundreds of thousands of distinct CDR3 sequences, with around 27% as singletons. This CDR3 is built from 12 residues. Germline V gene data show CDR1 as SQVTM and CDR2 as ANQGSEA. Concerning this clonotype: Its antigen is undetermined. Sequence at one end of the junction differs from germline and may be a read error.

The sample comprised blood. This chain joins TRBV29-1 and TRBJ2-5; D is unclear. This clonotype originated in a girl between 5 and 17 years old with multiple sclerosis. This chain's CDR3 is CSVGGRQETQDF. The CDR3 DNA is TGCAGCGTTGGAGGTCGGCAAGAGACCCAGGACTTC.